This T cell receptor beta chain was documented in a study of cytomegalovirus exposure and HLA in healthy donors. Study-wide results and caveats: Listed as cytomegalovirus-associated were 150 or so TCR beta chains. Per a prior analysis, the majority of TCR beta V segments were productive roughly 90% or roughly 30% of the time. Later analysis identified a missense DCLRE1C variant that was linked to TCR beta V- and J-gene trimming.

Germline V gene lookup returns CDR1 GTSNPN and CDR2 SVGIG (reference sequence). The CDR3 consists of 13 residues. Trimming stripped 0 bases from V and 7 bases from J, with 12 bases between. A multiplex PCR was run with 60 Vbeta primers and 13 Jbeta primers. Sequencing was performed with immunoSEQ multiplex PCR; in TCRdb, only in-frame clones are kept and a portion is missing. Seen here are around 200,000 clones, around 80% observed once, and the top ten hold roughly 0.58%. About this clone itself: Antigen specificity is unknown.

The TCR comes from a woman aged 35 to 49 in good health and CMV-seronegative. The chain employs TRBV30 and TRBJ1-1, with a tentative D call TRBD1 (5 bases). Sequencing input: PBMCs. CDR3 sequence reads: CAWSVPWGIEAFF. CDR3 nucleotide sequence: TGTGCCTGGAGTGTCCCTTGGGGCATTGAAGCTTTCTTT.